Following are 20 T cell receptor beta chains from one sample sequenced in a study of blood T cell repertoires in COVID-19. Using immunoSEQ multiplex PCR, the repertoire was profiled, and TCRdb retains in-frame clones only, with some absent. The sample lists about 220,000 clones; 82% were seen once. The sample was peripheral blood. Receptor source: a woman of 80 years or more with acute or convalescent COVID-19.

The DNA of the CDR3 is TGTGCCATCAGCGACTCAGGGGGCGCCGATGAAAAACTGTTTTTT. This sequence encodes CAISDSGGADEKLFF. The V call is TRBV10-3, the J call TRBJ1-4; 8 positions agree with TRBD1. Germline trimming cut 6 bases from V and 6 bases from J; bases unmatched to any gene: 9. Germline V gene data show CDR1 as ENHRY and CDR2 as SYGVKD. The CDR3 length is 15 residues.

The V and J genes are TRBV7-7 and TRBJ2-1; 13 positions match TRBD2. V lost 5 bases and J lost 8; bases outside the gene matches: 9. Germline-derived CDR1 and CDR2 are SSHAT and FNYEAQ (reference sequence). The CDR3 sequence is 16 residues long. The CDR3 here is CASSRGLAGRGDEQFF. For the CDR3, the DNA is TGTGCCAGCAGCAGGGGACTAGCGGGGAGGGGCGATGAGCAGTTCTTC.

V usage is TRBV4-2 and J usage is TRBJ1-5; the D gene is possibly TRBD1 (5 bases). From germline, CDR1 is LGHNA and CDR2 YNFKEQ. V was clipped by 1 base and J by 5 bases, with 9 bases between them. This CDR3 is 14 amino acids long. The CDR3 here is CASSQVGGDQPQHF. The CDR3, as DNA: TGTGCCAGCAGCCAAGTCGGGGGGGATCAGCCCCAGCATTTT.

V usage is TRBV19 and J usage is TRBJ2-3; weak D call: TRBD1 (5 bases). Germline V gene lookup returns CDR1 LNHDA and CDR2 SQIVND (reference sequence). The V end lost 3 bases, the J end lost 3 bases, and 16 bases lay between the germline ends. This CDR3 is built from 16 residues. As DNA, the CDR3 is TGTGCCAGTAGTATTACCAGGGTGGGTTGGACAGATACGCAGTATTTT. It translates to CASSITRVGWTDTQYF.

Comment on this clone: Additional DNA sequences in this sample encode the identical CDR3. The CDR3 nucleotides are TGTGCCAGCAGTTTGAGGAATTCACCCCTCCACTTT. It translates to CASSLRNSPLHF. The J gene is TRBJ1-6, the V gene TRBV12-3 or TRBV12-4; D not certain. This CDR3 is built from 12 residues. Trimming stripped 3 bases from V and 7 bases from J, with 4 bases between.

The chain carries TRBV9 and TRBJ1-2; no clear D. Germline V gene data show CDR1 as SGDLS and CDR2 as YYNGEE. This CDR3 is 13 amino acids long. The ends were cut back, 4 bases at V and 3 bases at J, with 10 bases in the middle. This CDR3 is CASSSQTHYGYTF. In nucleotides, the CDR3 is TGTGCCAGCAGCTCTCAAACACACTATGGCTACACCTTC.

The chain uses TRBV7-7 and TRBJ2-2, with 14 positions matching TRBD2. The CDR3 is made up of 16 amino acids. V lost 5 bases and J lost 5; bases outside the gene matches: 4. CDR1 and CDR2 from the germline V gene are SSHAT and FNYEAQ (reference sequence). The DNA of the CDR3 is TGTGCCAGCAGCACTCGGACTAGCGGGGGGACCGGGGAGCTGTTTTTT. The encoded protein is CASSTRTSGGTGELFF.

CDR3 bases: TGCGCCAGCAGTCATGGGACAGGCCCCATGGAGACCCAGTACTTC. Translated: CASSHGTGPMETQYF. This chain joins TRBV5-1 and TRBJ2-5; 8 bases match TRBD1. Germline V gene data show CDR1 as SGHRS and CDR2 as YFSETQ. CDR3 length: 15 amino acids. Trimming at V came to 5 bases and at J to 5 bases, leaving 11 bases not matched to a gene.

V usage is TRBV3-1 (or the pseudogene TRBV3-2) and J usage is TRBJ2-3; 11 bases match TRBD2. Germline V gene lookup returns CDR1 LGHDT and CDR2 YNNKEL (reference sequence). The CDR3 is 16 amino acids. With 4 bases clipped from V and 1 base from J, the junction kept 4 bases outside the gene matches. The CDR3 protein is CASSRFSGGGTDTQYF. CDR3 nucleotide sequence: TGTGCCAGCAGCCGCTTTAGCGGGGGGGGCACAGATACGCAGTATTTT.

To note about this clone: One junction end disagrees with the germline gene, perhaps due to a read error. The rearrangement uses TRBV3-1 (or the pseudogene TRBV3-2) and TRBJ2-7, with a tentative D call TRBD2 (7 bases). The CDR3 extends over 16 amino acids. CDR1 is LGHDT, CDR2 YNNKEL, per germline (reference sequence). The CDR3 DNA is TGTGCCAGCAGCCAACGGAGGGGGGGGGCCTCCTACGAACAGTACTTC. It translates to CASSQRRGGASYEQYF.

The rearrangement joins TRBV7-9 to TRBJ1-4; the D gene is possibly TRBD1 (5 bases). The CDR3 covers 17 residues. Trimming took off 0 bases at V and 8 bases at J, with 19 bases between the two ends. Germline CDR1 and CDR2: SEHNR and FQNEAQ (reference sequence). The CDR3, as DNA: TGTGCCAGCAGCTTAGCAGGAACTGGGGCCCGTTTAGAAAAACTGTTTTTT. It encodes CASSLAGTGARLEKLFF.

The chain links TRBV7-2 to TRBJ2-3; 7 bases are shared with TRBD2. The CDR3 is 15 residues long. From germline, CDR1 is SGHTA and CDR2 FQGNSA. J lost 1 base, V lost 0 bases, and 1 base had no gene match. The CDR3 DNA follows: TGTGCCAGCAGCTTAGCGGCGGGGGGCACAGATACGCAGTATTTT. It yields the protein CASSLAAGGTDTQYF.

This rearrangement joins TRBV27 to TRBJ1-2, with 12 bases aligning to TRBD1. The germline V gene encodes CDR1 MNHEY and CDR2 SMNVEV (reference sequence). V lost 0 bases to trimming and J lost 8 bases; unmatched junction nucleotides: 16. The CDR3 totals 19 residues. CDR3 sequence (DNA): TGTGCCAGCAGTTTATCTTCGGTGGGGGACAGGGGGCAATTGGGAGGCTACACCTTC. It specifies CASSLSSVGDRGQLGGYTF.

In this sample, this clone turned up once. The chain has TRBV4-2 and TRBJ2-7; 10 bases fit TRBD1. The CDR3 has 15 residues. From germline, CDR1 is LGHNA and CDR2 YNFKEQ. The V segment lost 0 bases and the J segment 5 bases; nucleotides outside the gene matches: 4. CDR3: CASSQEDRGFDEQYF. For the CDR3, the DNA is TGTGCCAGCAGCCAAGAGGACAGGGGGTTCGACGAGCAGTACTTC.

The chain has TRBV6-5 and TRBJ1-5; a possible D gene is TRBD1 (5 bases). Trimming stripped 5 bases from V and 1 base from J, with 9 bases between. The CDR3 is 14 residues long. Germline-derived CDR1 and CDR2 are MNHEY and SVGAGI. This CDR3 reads CASSNQGSNQPQHF. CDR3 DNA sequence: TGTGCCAGCAGTAACCAGGGAAGCAATCAGCCCCAGCATTTT.

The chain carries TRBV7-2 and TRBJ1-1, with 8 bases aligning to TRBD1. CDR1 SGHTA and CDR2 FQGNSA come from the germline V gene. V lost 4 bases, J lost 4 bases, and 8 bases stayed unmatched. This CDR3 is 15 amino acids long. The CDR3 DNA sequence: TGTGCCAGCAGCTCACAGGGGGGAGGTAGCACTGAAGCTTTCTTT. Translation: CASSSQGGGSTEAFF.

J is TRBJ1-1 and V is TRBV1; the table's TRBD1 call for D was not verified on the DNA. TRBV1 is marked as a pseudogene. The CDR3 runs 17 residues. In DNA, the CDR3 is TGCACCAGCAGCCAAGACCGGGACAGACTTCTGAACACTGAAGCTTTCTTT. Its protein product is CTSSQDRDRLLNTEAFF.

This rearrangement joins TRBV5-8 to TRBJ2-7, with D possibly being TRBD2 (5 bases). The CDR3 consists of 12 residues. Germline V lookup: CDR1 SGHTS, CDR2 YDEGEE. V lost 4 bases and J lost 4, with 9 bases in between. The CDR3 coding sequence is TGTGCCAGCAGCCCGGAGGCGTACGAGCAGTACTTC. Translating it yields CASSPEAYEQYF.

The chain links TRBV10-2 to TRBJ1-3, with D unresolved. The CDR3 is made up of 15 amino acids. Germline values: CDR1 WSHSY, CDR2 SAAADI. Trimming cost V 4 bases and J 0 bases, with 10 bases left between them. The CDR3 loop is CASSASGNSGNTIYF. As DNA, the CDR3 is TGCGCCAGCAGTGCTTCGGGAAACTCTGGAAACACCATATATTTT.

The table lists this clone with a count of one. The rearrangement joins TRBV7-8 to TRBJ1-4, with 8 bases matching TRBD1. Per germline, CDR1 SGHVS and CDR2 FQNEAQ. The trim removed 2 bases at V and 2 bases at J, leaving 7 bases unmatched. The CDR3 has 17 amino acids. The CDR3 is CASSLSPGQGTNEKLFF. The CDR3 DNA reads TGTGCCAGCAGCTTATCCCCTGGACAGGGCACTAATGAAAAACTGTTTTTT.